This entry concerns a single T cell receptor beta chain. Antigen specificity is unknown. The V gene lost 5 bases and the J gene lost 6 bases, with 13 bases spanning the gap. CDR1 and CDR2 from the germline V gene are SEHNR and FQNEAQ (reference sequence). The CDR3 sequence is 13 residues long. This table comes from immunoSEQ multiplex PCR, and its TCRdb copy is limited to in-frame clones, with some not included. Of roughly 98,000 clones listed, about 83% are singletons. This entry comes from a study of cytomegalovirus exposure and HLA in healthy donors. Study outcomes and limitations: Subsequent analysis revealed that first-cohort TCR clusters tended to co-occur in the 120 or so validation repertoires.

The sequenced material came from PBMCs. This sequence was found in a woman aged 25-40 years in good health and CMV-seronegative. The genes are TRBV7-9 and TRBJ1-2, with D tentatively TRBD1 (5 bases). For the CDR3, the DNA is TGTGCCAGCAGCGGTCAGGGAGGGGATGGCTACACCTTC. It encodes CASSGQGGDGYTF.